The subject of this entry is one TCR beta chain. This entry belongs to a study of blood T cell repertoires in COVID-19. The wider study: Researchers got acute and convalescent COVID-19 samples from the United States, Italy and Spain.

In the authors' workflow: Amplification from reference gene primers served as the basis for estimated nucleated cell counts. Produced via immunoSEQ multiplex PCR; TCRdb's table is partial and in-frame only. For V, J and clone size, that table is used; D and trimming come from the DNA. The sample holds about 180,000 clones; approximately 90% are singletons and the top ten take less than 3.5%. Germline lookup yields CDR1 MNHEY and CDR2 SVGAGI. After removal of 8 bases from V and 0 bases from J, the junction contained 6 bases not matched to a gene. CDR3 length: 14 residues. The chain couples TRBV6-5 to TRBJ2-7; TRBD1 aligns across 8 bases. The sequenced sample consisted of peripheral blood. The source of this sequence is a woman in her 30s with active or convalescent COVID-19. For the CDR3, the DNA is TGTGCCAGCCCAGGACAGGGACCCTCCTACGAGCAGTACTTC. Amino acid sequence: CASPGQGPSYEQYF.